The next 17 T cell receptor beta chains were all read from a single sample in a study of PD-1 blockade in classical Hodgkin lymphoma. The method was immunoSEQ multiplex PCR; TCRdb's version includes in-frame clones alone and lacks a portion of them. The table lists about 7,200 clones, about 84% of them singletons. Time point defined: cycle 4 day 1 (C4D1), after five to seven weeks of nivolumab. Every patient relapsed after autologous stem cell transplantation, and brentuximab vedotin exposure varied. Source: peripheral blood mononuclear cells (PBMCs), taken before the fourth cycle of nivolumab. Receptor source: a human donor with classical Hodgkin lymphoma.

The chain combines TRBV2 with TRBJ1-5; D not resolved. There are 14 residues in the CDR3. V lost 0 bases and J 3 bases, leaving 6 bases between the germline ends. Germline V gives CDR1 SNHLY, CDR2 FYNNEI. The CDR3 protein is CASSEARFNQPQHF. CDR3 coding DNA: TGTGCCAGCAGTGAAGCTAGGTTCAATCAGCCCCAGCATTTT. The full variable domain, its missing parts supplied by reference TRBV2 and TRBJ1-5, is EPEVTQTPSHQVTQMGQEVILRCVPISNHLYFYWYRQILGQKVEFLVSFYNNEISEKSEIFDDQFSVERPDGSNFTLKIRSTKLEDSAMYFCASSEARFNQPQHFGDGTRLSIL.

The chain joins TRBV10-3 to TRBJ1-1, with D hard to call. CDR3 length: 15 residues. Germline V lookup: CDR1 ENHRY, CDR2 SYGVKD. Trimming removed 6 bases at V and 0 bases at J, with 14 bases between. The CDR3 sequence: CAISLQTGMNTEAFF. CDR3 DNA: TGTGCCATCAGCCTACAGACGGGGATGAACACTGAAGCTTTCTTT.

This chain links TRBV7-9 with TRBJ1-1, with D unresolved. The CDR3 contains 13 residues. Germline loops: CDR1 SEHNR, CDR2 FQNEAQ (reference sequence). The V end lost 5 bases, the J end lost 0 bases, and 7 bases lay between the germline ends. The CDR3 DNA is TGTGCCAGCAGCGCTCAGATGAACACTGAAGCTTTCTTT. Residues: CASSAQMNTEAFF. The whole variable domain, remainder taken from reference TRBV7-9 and TRBJ1-1, is DTGVSQNPRHKITKRGQNVTFRCDPISEHNRLYWYRQTLGQGPEFLTYFQNEAQLEKSRLLSDRFSAERPKGSFSTLEIQRTEQGDSAMYLCASSAQMNTEAFFGQGTRLTVV.

This clone has only one observation. The V and J genes are TRBV5-1 and TRBJ1-1, with 8 bases that match TRBD1. Germline CDR1 reads SGHRS; CDR2 reads YFSETQ. The CDR3 runs 14 residues. The J segment lost 5 bases and the V segment lost 4 bases, leaving 7 bases of the junction unmatched. The CDR3 sequence is CASSLGQGGTEAFF. As DNA, the CDR3 is TGCGCCAGCAGCCTAGGACAGGGTGGTACTGAAGCTTTCTTT.

The chain has TRBV5-4 and TRBJ1-2, with TRBD1 matching 7 bases. Trimming at V came to 4 bases and at J to 8 bases, leaving 11 bases not matched to a gene. CDR1 SGHNT and CDR2 YYREEE come from the germline V gene (reference sequence). The CDR3 is 14 amino acids. CDR3 sequence reads: CASSLPTGNQGYTF. The CDR3 region has the DNA TGTGCCAGCAGCCTACCGACAGGGAATCAAGGCTACACCTTC.

The chain links TRBV5-6 to TRBJ1-2; D unclear. CDR1 SGHDT and CDR2 YYEEEE come from the germline V gene. This CDR3 spans 13 amino acids. The V end lost 1 base, the J end lost 2 bases, and 6 bases lay between the germline ends. CDR3 nucleotide sequence: TGTGCCAGCAGCTTGACACAGAACTATGGCTACACCTTC. Amino acid sequence: CASSLTQNYGYTF.

This clone is medium-sized (0.01 to 0.1%) within its sample. V usage is TRBV7-8 and J usage is TRBJ1-1; D is uncertain. V lost 2 bases, J lost 2 bases, and 6 bases lay in between. Germline values: CDR1 SGHVS, CDR2 FQNEAQ. The CDR3 totals 13 residues. CDR3 DNA: TGTGCCAGCAGCTTACAGGAAAACACTGAAGCTTTCTTT. It encodes CASSLQENTEAFF. The full variable domain, in which reference TRBV7-8 and TRBJ1-1 provide the parts outside the CDR3, is GAGVSQSPRYKVAKRGQDVALRCDPISGHVSLFWYQQALGQGPEFLTYFQNEAQLDKSGLPSDRFFAERPEGSVSTLKIQRTQQEDSAVYLCASSLQENTEAFFGQGTRLTVV.

The chain carries TRBV18 and TRBJ2-7, with 11 bases matching TRBD2. Per the germline V gene, CDR1 is KGHSH and CDR2 is LQKENI. Germline trimming cut 2 bases from V and 4 bases from J; bases unmatched to any gene: 10. CDR3 length: 17 amino acids. The CDR3 reads CASSPRPTSGGTYEQYF. CDR3 in DNA: TGTGCCAGCTCACCAAGACCAACTAGCGGGGGCACGTACGAGCAGTACTTC.

The V and J genes are TRBV4-1 and TRBJ2-1, with D perhaps TRBD2 (5 bases). V gave up 0 bases and J gave up 8 bases, with 11 bases separating them. The CDR3 contains 14 residues. Germline CDR1 MGHRA, CDR2 YSYEKL. For the CDR3, the DNA is TGCGCCAGCAGCCAAGATCCTAGCCCAGATGAGCAGTTCTTC. Protein sequence: CASSQDPSPDEQFF.

This chain uses TRBV16 with TRBJ1-5; no clear D. This CDR3 has 15 residues. Trimming shortened V by 2 bases and J by 3 bases, and 11 bases separated the two germline ends. Germline-derived CDR1 and CDR2 are KGHSY and FQNENV. The CDR3 sequence: CASSQTRTANQPQHF. The CDR3 nucleotides are TGTGCCAGCAGCCAAACTAGGACGGCCAATCAGCCCCAGCATTTT. Complete variable domain (other parts from reference TRBV16 and TRBJ1-5): GEEVAQTPKHLVRGEGQKAKLYCAPIKGHSYVFWYQQVLKNEFKFLISFQNENVFDETGMPKERFSAKCLPNSPCSLEIQATKLEDSAVYFCASSQTRTANQPQHFGDGTRLSIL.

The chain combines TRBV19 with TRBJ1-1; D possibly corresponds to TRBD1 (6 bases). CDR3 size: 14 residues. Germline V lookup: CDR1 LNHDA, CDR2 SQIVND (reference sequence). V gave up 3 bases and J gave up 2 bases, with 10 bases separating them. The CDR3 DNA reads TGTGCCAGTAGTATCGGGGGGGCAAACACTGAAGCTTTCTTT. Translation: CASSIGGANTEAFF.

V gene TRBV7-6 combines with J gene TRBJ2-3; 7 bases match TRBD1. J gave up 1 base and V 0 bases, and 7 bases lay outside the gene matches. The CDR3 runs to 17 residues. Germline V gives CDR1 SGHVS, CDR2 FNYEAQ. CDR3 coding DNA: TGTGCCAGCAGCTTAGCGGGACAGACGCGAGGCACAGATACGCAGTATTTT. Encoded protein: CASSLAGQTRGTDTQYF. The full variable domain, in which reference TRBV7-6 and TRBJ2-3 provide the parts outside the CDR3, is GAGVSQSPRYKVTKRGQDVALRCDPISGHVSLYWYRQALGQGPEFLTYFNYEAQQDKSGLPNDRFSAERPEGSISTLTIQRTEQRDSAMYRCASSLAGQTRGTDTQYFGPGTRLTVL.

V usage is TRBV10-3 and J usage is TRBJ1-2; D is possibly TRBD1 (6 bases). With 10 bases removed from V and 0 bases from J, the gap between germline ends came to 15 bases. There are 14 residues in the CDR3. The germline V gene encodes CDR1 ENHRY and CDR2 SYGVKD. CDR3 sequence (DNA): TGTGCCAGCCGACAACAGGGACCTAACTATGGCTACACCTTC. Translated, it gives CASRQQGPNYGYTF.

The chain links TRBV29-1 to TRBJ2-7, with 15 nucleotides matching TRBD2. The CDR3 runs 16 residues. J was trimmed by 3 bases and V by 6 bases; bases with no gene match: 9. Per the germline V gene, CDR1 is SQVTM and CDR2 is ANQGSEA. The CDR3 region is CSVRPGTSGGRYEQYF. The CDR3 DNA is TGCAGCGTCCGTCCCGGGACTAGCGGGGGGCGCTACGAGCAGTACTTC.

This clone has more than one count but fewer than ten. The chain joins TRBV18 to TRBJ2-3; D may be TRBD1 (6 bases). V gave up 3 bases and J gave up 3 bases, with 19 bases separating them. CDR3 length: 17 residues. Germline V CDR1 and CDR2: KGHSH, LQKENI. The DNA of the CDR3 is TGTGCCAGCTCACCCCTCCCGACAGGATATACAACAGATACGCAGTATTTT. Translating it yields CASSPLPTGYTTDTQYF.

This clone has only a few counts. The chain has TRBV4-3 and TRBJ2-5; D gene unclear. V was pared by 0 bases and J by 5 bases, with 10 bases between. The CDR3 runs 14 residues. The germline V gene has CDR1 LGHNA and CDR2 YSLEER. Here the CDR3 reads CASSQEHPMETQYF. In DNA form, the CDR3 reads TGCGCCAGCAGCCAAGAACATCCGATGGAGACCCAGTACTTC.

The chain uses TRBV14 and TRBJ2-3; possibly TRBD2 for D (7 bases). Germline loops: CDR1 SGHDN, CDR2 FVKESK. The CDR3 is 15 amino acids. V lost 0 bases and J 6 bases, leaving 13 bases between the germline ends. In DNA, the CDR3 is TGTGCCAGCAGCCAAGACCGGGGGGCAAGGGATACGCAGTATTTT. It translates to CASSQDRGARDTQYF.